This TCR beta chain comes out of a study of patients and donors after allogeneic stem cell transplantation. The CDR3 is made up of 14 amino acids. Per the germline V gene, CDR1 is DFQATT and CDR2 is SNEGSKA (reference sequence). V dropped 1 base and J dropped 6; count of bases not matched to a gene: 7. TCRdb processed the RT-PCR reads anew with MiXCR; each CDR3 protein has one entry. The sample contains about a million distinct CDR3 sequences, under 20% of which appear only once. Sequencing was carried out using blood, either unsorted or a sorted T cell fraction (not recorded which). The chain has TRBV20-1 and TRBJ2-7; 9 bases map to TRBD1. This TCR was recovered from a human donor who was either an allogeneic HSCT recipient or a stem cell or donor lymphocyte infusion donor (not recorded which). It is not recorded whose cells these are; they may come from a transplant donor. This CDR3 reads CSARAGQGPPEQYF. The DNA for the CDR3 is TGCAGTGCTAGAGCGGGACAGGGACCCCCCGAGCAGTACTTC.